One sample yielded the 18 T cell receptor beta chains listed below, sequenced in a study of blood T cell repertoires in COVID-19. TCRdb's table, derived via immunoSEQ multiplex PCR, lists solely in-frame clones and lacks some. The table includes 250,000 or so clones, about 90% detected once. Input material: peripheral blood. Receptor source: an older woman with COVID-19, enrolled during active disease.

The chain combines TRBV13 with TRBJ1-1; perhaps TRBD1 as D (6 bases). Germline loops: CDR1 PRHDT, CDR2 FYEKMQ (reference sequence). The V end was cut by 6 bases, the J end by 4 bases, with 12 bases between. The CDR3 runs to 13 residues. CDR3 residues: CASSTGFGTEAFF. CDR3 sequence (DNA): TGTGCCAGCAGTACAGGGTTCGGCACTGAAGCTTTCTTT.

This rearrangement joins TRBV7-2 to TRBJ2-2, with 8 bases matching TRBD1. V lost 5 bases, J lost 5 bases, and 4 bases stayed unmatched. There are 14 residues in the CDR3. Germline assignment: CDR1 SGHTA and CDR2 FQGNSA. As DNA, the CDR3 is TGTGCCAGCAGCACAAGGACAGGGACCGGGGAGCTGTTTTTT. It yields the protein CASSTRTGTGELFF. The full variable domain, in which reference TRBV7-2 and TRBJ2-2 provide the parts outside the CDR3, is GAGVSQSPSNKVTEKGKDVELRCDPISGHTALYWYRQSLGQGLEFLIYFQGNSAPDKSGLPSDRFSAERTGGSVSTLTIQRTQQEDSAVYLCASSTRTGTGELFFGEGSRLTVL.

The rearrangement joins TRBV25-1 to TRBJ1-1; possibly TRBD1 for D (5 bases). Trimming removed 7 bases from V and 2 bases from J, with 11 bases in between. Germline V CDR1 and CDR2: MGHDK, SYGVNS. The CDR3 is made up of 13 amino acids. The CDR3 sequence: CASKRQSNTEAFF. CDR3 in DNA: TGTGCCAGCAAGAGACAGAGTAACACTGAAGCTTTCTTT.

V and J are TRBV19 and TRBJ2-1, with TRBD2 identical over 8 bases. Trimming at V came to 4 bases and at J to 0 bases, leaving 11 bases not matched to a gene. Germline V gene lookup returns CDR1 LNHDA and CDR2 SQIVND (reference sequence). This CDR3 has 18 residues. CDR3 residues: CASSTPQLAVSSYNEQFF. The CDR3 nucleotides are TGTGCCAGTAGTACCCCTCAACTAGCGGTAAGCTCCTACAATGAGCAGTTCTTC.

This clone came up once. V is TRBV11-2 and J is TRBJ1-1, with 11 bases lining up with TRBD1. V lost 5 bases to trimming and J lost 4 bases; unmatched junction nucleotides: 9. CDR3 length: 16 amino acids. Per germline, CDR1 SGHAT and CDR2 FQNNGV. CDR3 in amino acids: CASSGTGGASGTEAFF. Written as DNA, the CDR3 is TGTGCCAGCAGCGGGACAGGGGGGGCTTCGGGCACTGAAGCTTTCTTT.

The chain joins TRBV6-5 to TRBJ2-7; 8 positions agree with TRBD1. Germline values: CDR1 MNHEY, CDR2 SVGAGI. This CDR3 comprises 16 residues. With 0 bases clipped from V and 4 bases from J, the junction kept 8 bases outside the gene matches. As DNA, the CDR3 is TGTGCCAGCAGTTACTCGATATTTGGGGACAGGTACGAGCAGTACTTC. Its protein product is CASSYSIFGDRYEQYF.

The V call is TRBV5-5, the J call TRBJ2-5, with 7 bases matching TRBD2. CDR1 and CDR2 from the germline V gene are SGHKS and YYEKEE (reference sequence). J gave up 4 bases and V 3 bases, and 15 bases lay outside the gene matches. This CDR3 contains 17 residues. The CDR3 spells CASSSHSIPGGGETQYF. DNA for the CDR3: TGTGCCAGCAGCTCTCACTCAATACCGGGAGGAGGAGAGACCCAGTACTTC. The full variable domain, rest sourced from reference TRBV5-5 and TRBJ2-5, is DAGVTQSPTHLIKTRGQQVTLRCSPISGHKSVSWYQQVLGQGPQFIFQYYEKEERGRGNFPDRFSARQFPNYSSELNVNALLLGDSALYLCASSSHSIPGGGETQYFGPGTRLLVL.

V and J are TRBV5-1 and TRBJ1-6; D call uncertain. Germline values: CDR1 SGHRS, CDR2 YFSETQ. The V end lost 1 base, the J end lost 0 bases, and 8 bases lay between the germline ends. The CDR3 has 16 residues. The CDR3 region is CASSLRESSYNSPLHF. The CDR3 DNA sequence: TGCGCCAGCAGCTTGAGGGAGAGCTCCTATAATTCACCCCTCCACTTT.

The chain carries TRBV9 and TRBJ2-7, with a possible D match to TRBD2 (6 bases). The CDR3 totals 15 residues. Germline values: CDR1 SGDLS, CDR2 YYNGEE. Trimming took 4 bases from V and 1 from J, leaving 15 bases between them. The CDR3, as DNA: TGTGCCAGCAGCCCAACCCCCGGGGGATCCTACGAGCAGTACTTC. This sequence encodes CASSPTPGGSYEQYF.

CDR3 DNA: TGTGCCAGCAGTTACGCGGAGAACTATGGCTACACCTTC. It is translated as CASSYAENYGYTF. This sequence joins TRBV6-2 or TRBV6-3 and TRBJ1-2; D remains ambiguous. Germline V CDR1 and CDR2: MNHEY, SVGEGT. The CDR3 length is 13 residues. V was pared by 2 bases and J by 2 bases, with 6 bases between.

The chain employs TRBV18 and TRBJ2-2, with a possible D match to TRBD2 (5 bases). Trimming removed 4 bases at V and 0 bases at J, with 9 bases between. The CDR3 loop spans 15 amino acids. Germline values: CDR1 KGHSH, CDR2 LQKENI. The DNA of the CDR3 is TGTGCCAGCTCACTGGGAGACCCGAACACCGGGGAGCTGTTTTTT. Its translation: CASSLGDPNTGELFF. The complete variable domain, with remaining parts taken from reference TRBV18 and TRBJ2-2, reads NAGVMQNPRHLVRRRGQEARLRCSPMKGHSHVYWYRQLPEEGLKFMVYLQKENIIDESGMPKERFSAEFPKEGPSILRIQQVVRGDSAAYFCASSLGDPNTGELFFGEGSRLTVL.

The chain uses TRBV18 and TRBJ1-6; TRBD1 might be the D (6 bases). Germline-derived CDR1 and CDR2 are KGHSH and LQKENI. V dropped 2 bases and J dropped 6 bases, with 8 bases sitting between them. The CDR3 is 14 amino acids. CDR3 coding DNA: TGTGCCAGCTCACCAGGGGGCGGTAATTCACCCCTCCACTTT. Encoded protein: CASSPGGGNSPLHF. Based on the CDR3 plus reference TRBV18 and TRBJ1-6, the full variable domain is NAGVMQNPRHLVRRRGQEARLRCSPMKGHSHVYWYRQLPEEGLKFMVYLQKENIIDESGMPKERFSAEFPKEGPSILRIQQVVRGDSAAYFCASSPGGGNSPLHFGNGTRLTVT.

The chain recombines TRBV5-6 with TRBJ1-6; a possible D gene is TRBD1 (5 bases). V lost 4 bases and J 9 bases, leaving 14 bases between the germline ends. Germline values: CDR1 SGHDT, CDR2 YYEEEE. This CDR3 contains 14 residues. The DNA for the CDR3 is TGTGCCAGCAGCCAAGGGGTGGGCAGTTCACCCCTCCACTTT. It specifies CASSQGVGSSPLHF.

J is TRBJ2-5 and V is TRBV30; possibly TRBD1 for D (6 bases). The CDR3 consists of 14 residues. Germline V gene data show CDR1 as GTSNPN and CDR2 as SVGIG (reference sequence). V was clipped by 4 bases and J by 9 bases, with 21 bases between them. CDR3 sequence (DNA): TGTGCCTGGACACCGGGACACGCGAAGGTTTCCCAGTACTTC. Residues: CAWTPGHAKVSQYF. The whole variable domain, filled in from reference TRBV30 and TRBJ2-5, reads SQTIHQWPATLVQPVGSPLSLECTVEGTSNPNLYWYRQAAGRGLQLLFYSVGIGQISSEVPQNLSASRPQDRQFILSSKKLLLSDSGFYLCAWTPGHAKVSQYFGPGTRLLVL.

V gene TRBV6-5 combines with J gene TRBJ1-2; D is ambiguous. Between the trimmed V and J ends, which lost 4 bases and 2 bases, there was a span of 8 bases. Germline CDR1 and CDR2: MNHEY and SVGAGI. The CDR3 runs to 13 residues. CDR3 nucleotide sequence: TGTGCCAGCAGTTGGAACGGGAACTATGGCTACACCTTC. Its translation is CASSWNGNYGYTF.

The chain carries TRBV6-5 and TRBJ1-2; 10 nucleotides line up with TRBD1. The CDR3 is 13 amino acids. With 10 bases clipped from V and 5 bases from J, the junction kept 7 bases outside the gene matches. Germline CDR1 and CDR2: MNHEY and SVGAGI. The CDR3 loop reads CAIKRGQGYGYTF. The CDR3 DNA reads as TGTGCCATCAAAAGGGGACAGGGGTATGGCTACACCTTC.

The gene calls are TRBV7-3 and TRBJ2-1, with 7 bases that match TRBD2. Per the germline V gene, CDR1 is SGHTA and CDR2 is FQGTGA. The J segment lost 2 bases and the V segment lost 1 base, leaving 5 bases of the junction unmatched. The CDR3 has 16 amino acids. The CDR3 bases are TGTGCCAGCAGCTTAAGGGGGAGGGGAACCTACAATGAGCAGTTCTTC. Translated: CASSLRGRGTYNEQFF.

This clone was seen more than once but under ten times. V usage is TRBV6-1 and J usage is TRBJ2-7, with TRBD1 matching over 9 bases. The CDR3 is 15 residues long. The V and J ends lost 2 bases and 4 bases, in that order; junction bases with no gene match: 6. In germline, CDR1 is MNHNS, CDR2 SASEGT. CDR3 protein: CASSEYQGTGYEQYF. The CDR3 nucleotides are TGTGCCAGCAGTGAATATCAAGGGACAGGGTACGAGCAGTACTTC.